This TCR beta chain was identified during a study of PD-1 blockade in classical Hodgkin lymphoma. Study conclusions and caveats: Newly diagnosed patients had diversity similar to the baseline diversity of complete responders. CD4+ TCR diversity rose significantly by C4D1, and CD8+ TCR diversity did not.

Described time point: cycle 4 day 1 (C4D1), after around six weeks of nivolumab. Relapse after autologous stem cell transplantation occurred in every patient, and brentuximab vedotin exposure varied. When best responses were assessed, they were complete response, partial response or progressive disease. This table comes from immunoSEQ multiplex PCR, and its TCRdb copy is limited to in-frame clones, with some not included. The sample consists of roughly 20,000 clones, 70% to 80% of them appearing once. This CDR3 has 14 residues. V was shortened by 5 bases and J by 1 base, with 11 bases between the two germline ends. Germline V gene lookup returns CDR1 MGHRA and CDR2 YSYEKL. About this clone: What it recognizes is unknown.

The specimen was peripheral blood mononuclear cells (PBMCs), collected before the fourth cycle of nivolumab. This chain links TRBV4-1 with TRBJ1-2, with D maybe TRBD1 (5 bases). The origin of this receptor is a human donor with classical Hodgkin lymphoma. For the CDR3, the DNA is TGCGCCAGCAGCGGGGGACTTAATAACTATGGCTACACCTTC. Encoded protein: CASSGGLNNYGYTF.